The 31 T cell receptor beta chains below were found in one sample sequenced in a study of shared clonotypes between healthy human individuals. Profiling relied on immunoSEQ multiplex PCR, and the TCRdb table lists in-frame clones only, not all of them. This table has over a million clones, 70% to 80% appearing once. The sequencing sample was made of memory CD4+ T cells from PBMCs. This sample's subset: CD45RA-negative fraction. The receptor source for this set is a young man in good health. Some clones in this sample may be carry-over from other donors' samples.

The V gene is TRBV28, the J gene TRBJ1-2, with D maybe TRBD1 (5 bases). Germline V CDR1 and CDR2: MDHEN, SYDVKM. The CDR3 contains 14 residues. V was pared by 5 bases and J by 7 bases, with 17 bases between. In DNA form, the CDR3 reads TGTGCCAGCAGTAAGCCTGGGGGAGTAGGTGGCTACACCTTC. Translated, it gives CASSKPGGVGGYTF.

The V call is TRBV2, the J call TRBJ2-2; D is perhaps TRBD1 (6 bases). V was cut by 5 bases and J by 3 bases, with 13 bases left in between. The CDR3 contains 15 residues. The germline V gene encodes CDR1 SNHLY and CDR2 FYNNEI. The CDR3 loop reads CASSSHQGYTGELFF. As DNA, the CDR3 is TGTGCCAGCAGTTCCCATCAGGGGTACACCGGGGAGCTGTTTTTT.

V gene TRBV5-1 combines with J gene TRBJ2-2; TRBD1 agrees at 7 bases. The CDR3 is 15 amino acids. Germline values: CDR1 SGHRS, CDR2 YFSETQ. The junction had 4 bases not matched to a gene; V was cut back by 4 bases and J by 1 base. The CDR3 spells CASSQRTGNTGELFF. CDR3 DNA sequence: TGCGCCAGCAGCCAGAGGACAGGGAACACCGGGGAGCTGTTTTTT.

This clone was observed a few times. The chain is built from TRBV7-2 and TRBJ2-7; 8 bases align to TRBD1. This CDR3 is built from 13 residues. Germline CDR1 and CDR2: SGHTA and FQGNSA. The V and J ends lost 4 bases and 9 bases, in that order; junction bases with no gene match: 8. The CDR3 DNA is TGTGCCAGCAGCTCCGGACAGGGCGGAGGGCAGTACTTC. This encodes CASSSGQGGGQYF.

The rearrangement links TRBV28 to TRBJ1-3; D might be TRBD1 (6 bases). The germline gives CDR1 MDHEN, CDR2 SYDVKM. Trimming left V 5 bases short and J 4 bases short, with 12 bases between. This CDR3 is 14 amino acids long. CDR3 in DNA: TGTGCCAGCAGTCCCTGGGGGGCGGGAAACACCATATATTTT. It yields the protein CASSPWGAGNTIYF.

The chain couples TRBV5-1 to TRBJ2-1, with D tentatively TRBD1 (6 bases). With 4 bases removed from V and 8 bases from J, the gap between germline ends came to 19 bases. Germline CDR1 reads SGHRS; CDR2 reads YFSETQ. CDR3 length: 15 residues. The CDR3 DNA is TGCGCCAGCAGCATACTAGGGGGAGAGGGCGATGAGCAGTTCTTC. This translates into CASSILGGEGDEQFF.

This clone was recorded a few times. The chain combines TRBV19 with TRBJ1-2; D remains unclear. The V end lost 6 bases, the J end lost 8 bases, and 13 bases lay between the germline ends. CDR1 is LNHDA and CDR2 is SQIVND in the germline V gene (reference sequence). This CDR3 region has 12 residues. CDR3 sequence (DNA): TGTGCCAGTAGCGGGAATGTTGGCGGCTACACCTTC. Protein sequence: CASSGNVGGYTF.

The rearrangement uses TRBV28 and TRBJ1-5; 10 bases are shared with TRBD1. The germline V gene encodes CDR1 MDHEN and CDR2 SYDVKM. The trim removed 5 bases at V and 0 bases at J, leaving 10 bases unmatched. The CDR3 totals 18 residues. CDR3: CASSLRQGALNSNQPQHF. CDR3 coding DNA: TGTGCCAGCAGTCTCCGACAGGGGGCCCTAAATAGCAATCAGCCCCAGCATTTT.

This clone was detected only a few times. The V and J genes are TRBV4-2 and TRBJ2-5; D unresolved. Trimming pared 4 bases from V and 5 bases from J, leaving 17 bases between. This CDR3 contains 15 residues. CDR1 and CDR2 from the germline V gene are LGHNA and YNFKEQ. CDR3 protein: CASSRYAQPYETQYF. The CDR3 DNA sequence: TGTGCCAGCAGCCGCTATGCGCAGCCGTATGAGACCCAGTACTTC.

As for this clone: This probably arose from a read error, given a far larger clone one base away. CDR3 loop: CSVGPQGADTQYF. The CDR3 nucleotides read TGCAGCGTTGGCCCACAGGGGGCAGATACGCAGTATTTT. The rearrangement links TRBV29-1 to TRBJ1-5; 8 bases fit TRBD1. The closer fit of TRBJ2-3 to the DNA end suggests the J call may be wrong. Germline CDR1 and CDR2: SQVTM and ANQGSEA. This CDR3 is 13 amino acids long.

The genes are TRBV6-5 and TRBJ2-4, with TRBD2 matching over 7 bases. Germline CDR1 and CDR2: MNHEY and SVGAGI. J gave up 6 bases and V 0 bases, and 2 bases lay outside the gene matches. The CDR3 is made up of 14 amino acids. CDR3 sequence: CASSYSGGGNIQYF. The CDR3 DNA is TGTGCCAGCAGTTACTCTGGGGGGGGAAACATTCAGTACTTC.

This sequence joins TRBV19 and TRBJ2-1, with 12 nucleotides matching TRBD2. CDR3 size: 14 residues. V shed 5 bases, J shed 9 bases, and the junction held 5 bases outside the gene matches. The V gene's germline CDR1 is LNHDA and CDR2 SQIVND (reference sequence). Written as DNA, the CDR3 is TGTGCCAGTAGTGCTAGCGGGAGGGTGGGTGAGCAGTTCTTC. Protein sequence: CASSASGRVGEQFF.

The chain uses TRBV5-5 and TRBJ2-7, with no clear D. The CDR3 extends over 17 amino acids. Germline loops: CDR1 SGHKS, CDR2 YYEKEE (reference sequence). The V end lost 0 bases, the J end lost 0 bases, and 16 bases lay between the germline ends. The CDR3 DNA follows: TGTGCCAGCAGCTTGGGGGGTCTCGATCCTTACTCCTACGAGCAGTACTTC. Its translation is CASSLGGLDPYSYEQYF.

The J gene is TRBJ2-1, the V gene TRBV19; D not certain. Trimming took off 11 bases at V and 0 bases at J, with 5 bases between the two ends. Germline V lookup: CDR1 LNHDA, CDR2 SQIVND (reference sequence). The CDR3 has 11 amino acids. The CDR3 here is CAVVSYNEQFF. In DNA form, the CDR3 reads TGTGCCGTGGTCTCCTACAATGAGCAGTTCTTC.

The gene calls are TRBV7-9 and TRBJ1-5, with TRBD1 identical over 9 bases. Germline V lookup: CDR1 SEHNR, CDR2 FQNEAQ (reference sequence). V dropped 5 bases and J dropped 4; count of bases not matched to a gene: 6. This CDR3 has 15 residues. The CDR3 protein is CASSHRTGVNQPQHF. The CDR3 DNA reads TGTGCCAGCAGCCACCGGACAGGGGTAAATCAGCCCCAGCATTTT.

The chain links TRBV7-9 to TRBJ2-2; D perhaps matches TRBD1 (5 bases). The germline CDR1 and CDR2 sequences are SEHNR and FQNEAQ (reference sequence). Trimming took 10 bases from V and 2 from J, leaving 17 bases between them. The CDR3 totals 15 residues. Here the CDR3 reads CATRARAFNTGELFF. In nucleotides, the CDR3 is TGTGCCACAAGGGCCAGGGCCTTTAACACCGGGGAGCTGTTTTTT.

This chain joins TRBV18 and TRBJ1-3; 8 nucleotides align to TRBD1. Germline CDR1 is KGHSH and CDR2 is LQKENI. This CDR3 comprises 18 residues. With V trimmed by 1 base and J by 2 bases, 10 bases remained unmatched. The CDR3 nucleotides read TGTGCCAGCTCACCACTGTCAATCGGACAGGGAGCTGGAAACACCATATATTTT. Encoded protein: CASSPLSIGQGAGNTIYF. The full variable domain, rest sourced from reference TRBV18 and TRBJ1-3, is NAGVMQNPRHLVRRRGQEARLRCSPMKGHSHVYWYRQLPEEGLKFMVYLQKENIIDESGMPKERFSAEFPKEGPSILRIQQVVRGDSAAYFCASSPLSIGQGAGNTIYFGEGSWLTVV.

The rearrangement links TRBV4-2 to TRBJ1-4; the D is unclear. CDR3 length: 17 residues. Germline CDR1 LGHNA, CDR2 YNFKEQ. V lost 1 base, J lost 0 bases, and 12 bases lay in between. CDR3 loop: CASSQGSSRATNEKLFF. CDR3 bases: TGTGCCAGCAGCCAAGGATCATCCCGGGCAACTAATGAAAAACTGTTTTTT.

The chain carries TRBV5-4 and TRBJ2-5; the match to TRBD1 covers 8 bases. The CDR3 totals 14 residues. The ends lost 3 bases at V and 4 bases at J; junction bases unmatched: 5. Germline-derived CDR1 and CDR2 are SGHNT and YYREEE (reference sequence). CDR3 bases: TGTGCCAGCAGCTCCTCTCAGGGGGCAGAGACCCAGTACTTC. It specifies CASSSSQGAETQYF.

For the CDR3, the DNA is TGTGCCAGCAGCGTACACGCGGGAGAAGTGAGAGATACGCAGTATTTT. Translating gives CASSVHAGEVRDTQYF. The rearrangement links TRBV9 to TRBJ2-3, with 7 bases fitting TRBD2. V lost 1 base and J lost 5; bases outside the gene matches: 10. Germline CDR1 is SGDLS and CDR2 is YYNGEE. This CDR3 has 16 amino acids.

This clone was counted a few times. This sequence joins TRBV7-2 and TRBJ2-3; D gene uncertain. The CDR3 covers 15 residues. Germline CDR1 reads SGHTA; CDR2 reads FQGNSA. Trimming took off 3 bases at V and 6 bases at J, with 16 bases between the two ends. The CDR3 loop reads CASSFSSRLGDTQYF. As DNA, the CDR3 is TGTGCCAGCAGCTTTTCGTCCAGGCTAGGGGATACGCAGTATTTT. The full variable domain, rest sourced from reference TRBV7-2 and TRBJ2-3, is GAGVSQSPSNKVTEKGKDVELRCDPISGHTALYWYRQSLGQGLEFLIYFQGNSAPDKSGLPSDRFSAERTGGSVSTLTIQRTQQEDSAVYLCASSFSSRLGDTQYFGPGTRLTVL.

CDR3 in amino acids: CASEGLTYEQYF. CDR3 DNA sequence: TGTGCCAGCGAAGGACTGACTTACGAGCAGTACTTC. The J gene is TRBJ2-7, the V gene TRBV2, with D possibly TRBD2 on 5 matching bases. In germline, CDR1 is SNHLY, CDR2 FYNNEI. The germline V and J ends were trimmed by 8 bases and 4 bases, with 12 bases remaining between them. The CDR3 extends over 12 amino acids.

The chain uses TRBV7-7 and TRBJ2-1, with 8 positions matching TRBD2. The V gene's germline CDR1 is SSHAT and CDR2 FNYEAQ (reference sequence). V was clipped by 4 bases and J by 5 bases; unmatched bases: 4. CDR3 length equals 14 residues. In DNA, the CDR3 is TGTGCCAGCAGCTCAGGACTAGCCCACAATGAGCAGTTCTTC. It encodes CASSSGLAHNEQFF. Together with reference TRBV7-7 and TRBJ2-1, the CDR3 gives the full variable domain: GAGVSQSPRYKVTKRGQDVTLRCDPISSHATLYWYQQALGQGPEFLTYFNYEAQPDKSGLPSDRFSAERPEGSISTLTIQRTEQRDSAMYRCASSSGLAHNEQFFGPGTRLTVL.

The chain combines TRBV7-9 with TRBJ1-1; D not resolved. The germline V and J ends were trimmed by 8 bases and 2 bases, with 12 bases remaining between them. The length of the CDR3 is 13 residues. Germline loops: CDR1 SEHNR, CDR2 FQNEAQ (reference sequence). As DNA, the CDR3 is TGTGCCAGCCGGGCCCAAATTAACACTGAAGCTTTCTTT. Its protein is CASRAQINTEAFF.

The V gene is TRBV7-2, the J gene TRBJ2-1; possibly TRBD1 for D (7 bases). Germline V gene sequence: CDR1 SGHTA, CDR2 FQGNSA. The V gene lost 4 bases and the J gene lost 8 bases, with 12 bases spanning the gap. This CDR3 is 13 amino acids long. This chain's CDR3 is CASSYTGEDEQFF. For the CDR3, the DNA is TGTGCCAGCAGCTACACAGGGGAGGATGAGCAGTTCTTC.

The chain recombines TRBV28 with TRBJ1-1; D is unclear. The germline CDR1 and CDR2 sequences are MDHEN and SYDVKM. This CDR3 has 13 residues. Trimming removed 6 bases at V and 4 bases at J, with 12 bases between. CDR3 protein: CASSRWVGTEAFF. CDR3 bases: TGTGCCAGCAGCAGATGGGTTGGCACTGAAGCTTTCTTT.

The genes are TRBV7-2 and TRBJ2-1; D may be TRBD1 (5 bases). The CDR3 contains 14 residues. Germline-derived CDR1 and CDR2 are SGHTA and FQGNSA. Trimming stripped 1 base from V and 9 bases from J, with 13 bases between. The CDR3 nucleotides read TGTGCCAGCAGCTTAGAGACAGCGTCAAGTGAGCAGTTCTTC. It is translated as CASSLETASSEQFF.

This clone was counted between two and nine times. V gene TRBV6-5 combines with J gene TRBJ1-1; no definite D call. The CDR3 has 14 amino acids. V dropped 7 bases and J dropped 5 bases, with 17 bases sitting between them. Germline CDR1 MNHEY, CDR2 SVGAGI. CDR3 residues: CASIPLAPSTEAFF. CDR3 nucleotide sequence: TGTGCCAGCATACCGCTAGCCCCTTCGACTGAAGCTTTCTTT.

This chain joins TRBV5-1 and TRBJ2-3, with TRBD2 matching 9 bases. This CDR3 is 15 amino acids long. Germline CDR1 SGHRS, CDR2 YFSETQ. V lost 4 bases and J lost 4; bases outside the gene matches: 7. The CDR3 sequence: CASSPRAGGPDTQYF. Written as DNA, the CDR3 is TGCGCCAGCAGCCCACGGGCGGGAGGGCCAGATACGCAGTATTTT. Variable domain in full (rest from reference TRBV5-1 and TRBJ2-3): KAGVTQTPRYLIKTRGQQVTLSCSPISGHRSVSWYQQTPGQGLQFLFEYFSETQRNKGNFPGRFSGRQFSNSRSEMNVSTLELGDSALYLCASSPRAGGPDTQYFGPGTRLTVL.

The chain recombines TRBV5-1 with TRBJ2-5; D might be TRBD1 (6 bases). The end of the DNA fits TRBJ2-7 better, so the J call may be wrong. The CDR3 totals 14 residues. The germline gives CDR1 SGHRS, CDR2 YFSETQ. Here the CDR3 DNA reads TGCGCCAGCAGCTTAACAGGGTCGGGGTACGAGCAGTACTTC. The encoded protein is CASSLTGSGYEQYF.

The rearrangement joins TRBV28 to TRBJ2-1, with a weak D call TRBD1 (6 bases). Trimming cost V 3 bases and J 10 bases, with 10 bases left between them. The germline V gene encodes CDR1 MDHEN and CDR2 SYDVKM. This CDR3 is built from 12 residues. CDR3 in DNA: TGTGCCAGCAGTTTTGGGGGCTGGGAGCAGTTCTTC. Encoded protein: CASSFGGWEQFF.